The 17 T cell receptor beta chains listed next were all sequenced from one sample in a study of T cells in Graves' hyperthyroidism and ophthalmopathy. RNA transcripts served as the template for amplifying TCR beta CDR3 regions. First-round RT-PCR with HTBI primers amplified the TCR CDR3 region. TCRdb recomputed calls from the multiplex PCR reads with MiXCR, one row per CDR3 protein. The sample gives 700,000 to 950,000 distinct CDR3 sequences, 30% to 40% of which show up once; around 31% is in the top ten. The specimen sequenced was blood. The source is a woman in her 40s with Graves' hyperthyroidism.

The V call is TRBV25-1, the J call TRBJ1-2; the D is unclear. V shed 6 bases and J shed 1 base, with 15 bases lying between them. Germline values: CDR1 MGHDK, CDR2 SYGVNS. The CDR3 loop spans 15 amino acids. The CDR3 DNA sequence: TGTGCCAGCAGCTTAACGGCCTTCAGTAACTATGGCTACACCTTC. Protein: CASSLTAFSNYGYTF.

This clonotype was recorded a few times. This chain links TRBV10-3 with TRBJ1-5, with D hard to call. Germline V gene sequence: CDR1 ENHRY, CDR2 SYGVKD. The V end lost 4 bases, the J end lost 2 bases, and 9 bases lay between the germline ends. The CDR3 covers 14 residues. CDR3 nucleotide sequence: TGTGCCATCAGTGGGAGTAGAGGCAATCAGCCCCAGCATTTT. Translating it yields CAISGSRGNQPQHF.

This clonotype was seen more than once but under ten times. V and J are TRBV27 and TRBJ1-1; D gene uncertain. The CDR3 is 14 residues long. Per the germline V gene, CDR1 is MNHEY and CDR2 is SMNVEV (reference sequence). Between the trimmed V and J ends, which lost 7 bases and 1 base, there was a span of 13 bases. CDR3 nucleotides: TGTGCCAGCAAATGGACGGCAAGGAACACTGAAGCTTTCTTT. This encodes CASKWTARNTEAFF.

This clonotype occurred many times. The chain links TRBV12-3 or TRBV12-4 to TRBJ1-1; D is unresolved. CDR3 size: 13 residues. Trimming left V 7 bases short and J 1 base short, with 10 bases between. The CDR3 spells CASTLKWNTEAFF. The CDR3 DNA reads as TGTGCCAGCACCCTGAAGTGGAACACTGAAGCTTTCTTT.

The gene calls are TRBV11-2 and TRBJ1-3; TRBD1 agrees at 8 bases. J gave up 8 bases and V 1 base, and 19 bases lay outside the gene matches. The CDR3 sequence is 19 residues long. The V gene's germline CDR1 is SGHAT and CDR2 FQNNGV. The CDR3 protein is CASSLGFSSPGQGRDTIYF. DNA for the CDR3: TGTGCCAGCAGCTTAGGGTTCAGCAGCCCCGGACAGGGTAGGGACACCATATATTTT.

The CDR3 loop reads CASSGGPEDYGYTF. As DNA, the CDR3 is TGTGCCAGCAGTGGTGGTCCGGAGGACTATGGCTACACCTTC. The rearrangement links TRBV2 to TRBJ1-2; D gene ambiguous. The CDR3 runs 14 residues. Germline values: CDR1 SNHLY, CDR2 FYNNEI. The ends were cut back, 4 bases at V and 3 bases at J, with 12 bases in the middle.

There are many counts of this clonotype. V and J are TRBV7-9 and TRBJ1-4; 7 bases fit TRBD1. The germline V gene encodes CDR1 SEHNR and CDR2 FQNEAQ (reference sequence). V lost 4 bases and J lost 4; bases outside the gene matches: 12. The CDR3 spans 17 residues. This chain's CDR3 is CASSSRSRGRDNEKLFF. In DNA, the CDR3 is TGTGCCAGCAGCTCCCGGTCTAGGGGGCGCGATAATGAAAAACTGTTTTTT.

J is TRBJ2-2 and V is TRBV5-1; possible D gene TRBD1, 7 bases. The CDR3 runs 17 residues. Germline V gene sequence: CDR1 SGHRS, CDR2 YFSETQ. Trimming took 0 bases from V and 2 from J, leaving 14 bases between them. As DNA, the CDR3 is TGCGCCAGCAGCTTGGCCTTGCAGGGGGGAAACACCGGGGAGCTGTTTTTT. Amino acids: CASSLALQGGNTGELFF.

The CDR3 reads CASSFNLADPSTDTQYF. The CDR3, as DNA: TGCGCCAGCAGCTTTAATCTAGCAGACCCGAGCACAGATACGCAGTATTTT. This chain joins TRBV5-1 and TRBJ2-3; possible D gene TRBD2, 5 bases. Trimming took off 2 bases at V and 0 bases at J, with 16 bases between the two ends. The CDR3 has 17 residues. CDR1 SGHRS and CDR2 YFSETQ come from the germline V gene.

This clonotype was seen a few times. V is TRBV6-5 and J is TRBJ2-7, with D uncertain. Germline lookup yields CDR1 MNHEY and CDR2 SVGAGI. CDR3 length: 15 residues. V was shortened by 6 bases and J by 0 bases, with 15 bases between the two germline ends. The DNA for the CDR3 is TGTGCCAGCAGCCTGTTTTGGTCGAGCTCCTACGAGCAGTACTTC. It translates to CASSLFWSSSYEQYF.

The chain links TRBV29-1 to TRBJ1-4, with TRBD1 as a possible D gene (6 bases). CDR1 and CDR2 (germline): SQVTM, ANQGSEA. The CDR3 sequence is 16 residues long. V was trimmed by 2 bases and J by 5 bases, leaving 18 bases between them. CDR3 amino acids: CSVELGWDTDNEKLFF. The CDR3 bases are TGCAGCGTTGAATTAGGTTGGGACACTGACAATGAAAAACTGTTTTTT. The variable domain in full, with the rest retrieved from reference TRBV29-1 and TRBJ1-4, is SAVISQKPSRDICQRGTSLTIQCQVDSQVTMMFWYRQQPGQSLTLIATANQGSEATYESGFVIDKFPISRPNLTFSTLTVSNMSPEDSSIYLCSVELGWDTDNEKLFFGSGTQLSVL.

With respect to this clonotype: The CDR3 carries no conserved terminal phenylalanine or tryptophan, so it likely arises from a read error. Because the CDR3's place on the DNA is in doubt, the DNA is left out and the CDR3 is given as listed by TCRdb. The V gene is TRBV5-1, the J gene TRBJ2-2; no check of the table's D call, TRBD1, against the DNA was made. Both ends counted, the CDR3 spans 15 residues. The germline V gene has CDR1 SGHRS and CDR2 YFSETQ. CDR3 loop: CASSEQGAGTGELVL.

This clonotype has at least ten counts. This sequence joins TRBV19 and TRBJ2-2; TRBD2 is a possible D gene (6 bases). The CDR3 covers 15 residues. V shed 10 bases and J shed 3 bases, with 18 bases lying between them. CDR1 and CDR2 from the germline V gene are LNHDA and SQIVND (reference sequence). CDR3 coding DNA: TGTGCCACCCTGCCGCGGCAGCGGGACACCGGGGAGCTGTTTTTT. It encodes CATLPRQRDTGELFF.

This chain links TRBV20-1 with TRBJ1-5; D is undetermined. Trimming removed 4 bases from V and 2 bases from J, with 9 bases in between. From germline, CDR1 is DFQATT and CDR2 SNEGSKA (reference sequence). This CDR3 is built from 13 residues. The CDR3 protein is CSAIEGGNQPQHF. DNA of the CDR3: TGCAGTGCTATTGAGGGAGGCAATCAGCCCCAGCATTTT.

In its sample, this clonotype is medium-sized. The CDR3 region has the DNA TGTGCCAGCAGTTTAACTACCGATTACTATGGCTACACCTTC. Translation: CASSLTTDYYGYTF. The chain uses TRBV11-2 and TRBJ1-2; unclear D gene. V lost 6 bases, J lost 3 bases, and 14 bases lay in between. Per germline, CDR1 SGHAT and CDR2 FQNNGV. The CDR3 is 14 amino acids.

This chain joins TRBV6-1 and TRBJ2-5; the D gene could be TRBD1 or TRBD2 (5 bases each). Trimming stripped 5 bases from V and 5 bases from J, with 21 bases between. The CDR3 has 16 residues. CDR1 is MNHNS, CDR2 SASEGT, per germline. The CDR3 nucleotides read TGTGCCAGCAGTTACTCGACGGCTGAGGGGTGGGAGACCCAGTACTTC. As protein: CASSYSTAEGWETQYF.

The chain joins TRBV7-9 to TRBJ2-7, with TRBD2 matching over 14 bases. The last part of the DNA fits TRBJ2-1 better; the J call may be wrong. This CDR3 comprises 15 residues. Germline V gene sequence: CDR1 SEHNR, CDR2 FQNEAQ (reference sequence). DNA for the CDR3: TGTGCCAGCAGCCCGCGGACTAGCGGGGGGAATGAGCAGTTCTTC. This gives the protein CASSPRTSGGNEQFF.